This T cell receptor (beta chain) was documented in a study of graft-versus-host responses after intestinal transplantation. Clones were read by immunoSEQ multiplex PCR, and TCRdb kept only the in-frame ones, dropping some. This sample yields some 88,000 clones, of which about 93% are seen a single time; 1.5% to 2.5% belongs to the top ten. Study outcomes and limitations: Some GvH clones were seen earlier in gut or blood, suggesting intestinal origin.

The CDR3 runs to 16 residues. After removal of 4 bases from V and 3 bases from J, the junction contained 9 bases not matched to a gene. Germline V gene data show CDR1 as SNHLY and CDR2 as FYNNEI. Details on this clone: Antigen specificity is unknown.

Material: unstimulated CD8+ T cells sorted from spleen or lymph node cells, obtained before intestinal transplant. This sequence was found in a human donor who received an intestinal transplant. The chain carries TRBV2 and TRBJ1-1, with 9 nucleotides matching TRBD1. The CDR3 protein is CASSGDRVLYDTEAFF. DNA for the CDR3: TGTGCCAGCAGTGGGGACAGGGTTCTTTACGACACTGAAGCTTTCTTT.